The rows below give T cell receptor beta chains drawn from one sample of a study of blood T cell repertoires in COVID-19. Clones were read by immunoSEQ multiplex PCR, and TCRdb kept only the in-frame ones, dropping some. Among under 55,000 clones, 65% to 80% were seen once, and the ten largest hold under 30%. Sequenced sample: peripheral blood. The receptor set was obtained from a man aged 65-85 years with acute or convalescent COVID-19. Both conserved end residues are trimmed from each CDR3.

J gene: TRBJ1-4; V gene: TRBV29-1; CDR3 protein: SVQQGANEKLF
J gene: TRBJ1-2; V gene: TRBV3-1/TRBV3-2; CDR3 protein: ASSQGLQGVL
J gene: TRBJ2-7; V gene: TRBV19; CDR3 protein: ASSIVQDSYEQY
J gene: TRBJ1-2; V gene: TRBV6-1; CDR3 protein: ASSESNSNYGYT
J gene: TRBJ1-2; V gene: TRBV7-8; CDR3 protein: ASSLEGGLYGYT
J gene: TRBJ2-1; V gene: TRBV4-3; CDR3 protein: ASSQGGLAGEREQF
J gene: TRBJ2-1; V gene: TRBV4-1; CDR3 protein: ASSTGTGALWQF
J gene: TRBJ1-1; V gene: TRBV29-1; CDR3 protein: SVVRGGEAF
J gene: TRBJ2-2; V gene: TRBV11-2; CDR3 protein: ASSQMGLAGGRSTGELF
J gene: TRBJ2-7; V gene: TRBV7-8; CDR3 protein: ASSLTGGSYEQY
J gene: TRBJ1-3; V gene: TRBV21-1; CDR3 protein: ASSKVLTGIGNTIY
J gene: TRBJ2-1; V gene: TRBV5-1; CDR3 protein: ASSPGQGRYEQF
J gene: TRBJ1-4; V gene: TRBV7-4; CDR3 protein: ASSPVPGQEIATNEKLF
J gene: TRBJ1-1; V gene: TRBV6-1; CDR3 protein: ASSEGQGLNTEAF
J gene: TRBJ2-3; V gene: TRBV7-8; CDR3 protein: ASSGSSGGVSGQDTQY
J gene: TRBJ1-2; V gene: TRBV12-3/TRBV12-4; CDR3 protein: ASRSQGLDGYT
J gene: TRBJ1-4; V gene: TRBV28; CDR3 protein: ASSSGQGFEKLF
J gene: TRBJ2-7; V gene: TRBV5-5; CDR3 protein: ASSSTHTYEQY
J gene: TRBJ2-7; V gene: TRBV5-8; CDR3 protein: ASSFQYGQGFYEQY
J gene: TRBJ1-6; V gene: TRBV5-1; CDR3 protein: ASSFTGVASPLH
J gene: TRBJ2-1; V gene: TRBV28; CDR3 protein: ASSGNSGGPYSYNEQF
J gene: TRBJ1-2; V gene: TRBV11-2; CDR3 protein: ASSPGTGGSGYT
J gene: TRBJ1-1; V gene: TRBV18; CDR3 protein: ASSPGQLNTEAF
J gene: TRBJ1-3; V gene: TRBV28; CDR3 protein: ASTSRITGGSGNTIY
J gene: TRBJ1-4; V gene: TRBV2; CDR3 protein: ASSPLTGTNEKLF
J gene: TRBJ2-3; V gene: TRBV7-8; CDR3 protein: ATKRDRGAHTQY
J gene: TRBJ2-5; V gene: TRBV4-2; CDR3 protein: ASSQGGDYETQY
J gene: TRBJ2-1; V gene: TRBV7-9; CDR3 protein: ASTTGDNEQF
J gene: TRBJ2-5; V gene: TRBV29-1; CDR3 protein: SVGGRAGWAQY
J gene: TRBJ2-2; V gene: TRBV5-1; CDR3 protein: ASSLTGDTGELF
J gene: TRBJ2-1; V gene: TRBV6-5; CDR3 protein: ASSYIRLAGDEQF
J gene: TRBJ2-2; V gene: TRBV18; CDR3 protein: ASSREMPAGELF
J gene: TRBJ2-7; V gene: TRBV5-4; CDR3 protein: ASSLGTSGSYEQY
J gene: TRBJ2-5; V gene: TRBV18; CDR3 protein: ASSIGDYQETQY
J gene: TRBJ1-2; V gene: TRBV6-5; CDR3 protein: ASRGQSNYGYT
J gene: TRBJ1-2; V gene: TRBV29-1; CDR3 protein: SVGAGGRLNYGYT
J gene: TRBJ2-4; V gene: TRBV19; CDR3 protein: ASSTSLAKNIQY
J gene: TRBJ1-6; V gene: TRBV4-1; CDR3 protein: ASSPEEQGTASPLH
J gene: TRBJ1-5; V gene: TRBV6-5; CDR3 protein: ASREGFQPQH